This TCR beta chain originates from a study of yellow fever vaccine responses in identical twins. A single record per CDR3 protein comes from TCRdb applying MiXCR to the RT-PCR reads. This table holds about 19,000 distinct CDR3 sequences, about 65% found once. The junction had 9 bases not matched to a gene; V was cut back by 5 bases and J by 3 bases. Germline values: CDR1 DFQATT, CDR2 SNEGSKA (reference sequence). The CDR3 is 15 amino acids. Study observations and caveats: The authors reported partly convergent, partly personalized vaccine responses in identical twins.

With regard to this clonotype: What it recognizes is unknown.

The sequence came from a woman under 30 who received the yellow fever vaccine. Here the sequenced sample was T cells from blood (PBMCs), unsorted or a sorted subset (not recorded which), taken before or after yellow fever vaccination (not recorded which). The V and J genes are TRBV20-1 and TRBJ2-3; 9 bases are shared with TRBD1. CDR3 nucleotides: TGCAGTGCTCCCAAGGACAGGGGACAGACAGATACGCAGTATTTT. This codes for CSAPKDRGQTDTQYF.